This is a list of T cell receptor beta chains from one sample in a study of blood T cell repertoires in COVID-19. Method: immunoSEQ multiplex PCR; TCRdb's copy keeps in-frame clones and lacks some. The sample lists around 130,000 clones; 70% to 85% were seen once. The sequencing input was peripheral blood. These receptors were collected from a woman aged 55-70 years with acute or convalescent COVID-19. CDR3s include the opening cysteine and the closing phenylalanine or tryptophan. Fields, in order: J gene, CDR3 length, D gene, V gene, clone size, CDR3 protein, CDR3 DNA. The D gene is left open where the match is weak. Clone size is shown for a subset of rows, as once, few, many or a class of expanded clone.

>TRBJ2-1|11|-|TRBV5-1|-
CASSQYNEQFF
TGCGCCAGCAGCCAATACAATGAGCAGTTCTTC
>TRBJ2-1|13|-|TRBV24-1|-
CATSELAFGEQFF
TGTGCCACCAGTGAACTAGCATTTGGGGAGCAGTTCTTC
>TRBJ1-1|15|TRBD1|TRBV6-1|-
CASSDPGQRNTEAFF
TGTGCCAGCAGTGACCCGGGACAGAGAAACACTGAAGCTTTCTTT
>TRBJ1-2|14|-|TRBV5-6|-
CASSLVETGYGYTF
TGTGCCAGCAGCTTAGTGGAGACGGGCTATGGCTACACCTTC
>TRBJ1-6|17|-|TRBV28|-
CASRTPRQSSYNSPLHF
TGTGCCAGCAGAACACCCAGACAAAGCTCCTATAATTCACCCCTCCACTTT
>TRBJ1-2|12|-|TRBV2|-
CASSAQDYGYTF
TGTGCCAGCAGTGCACAGGACTATGGCTACACCTTC
>TRBJ2-4|16|-|TRBV4-1|-
CASSHLQGTMKNIQYF
TGCGCCAGCAGCCACCTACAGGGCACCATGAAAAACATTCAGTACTTC
>TRBJ1-6|15|-|TRBV11-2|-
CASSLDPSYNSPLHF
TGTGCCAGCAGCTTAGATCCATCCTATAATTCACCCCTCCACTTT
>TRBJ1-1|13|TRBD1|TRBV3-1/TRBV3-2|-
CASRQGRYTEAFF
TGTGCCAGCAGACAGGGGCGGTACACTGAAGCTTTCTTT
>TRBJ1-2|12|-|TRBV3-1/TRBV3-2|-
CASSQDVYGYTF
TGTGCCAGCAGCCAAGACGTCTATGGCTACACCTTC
>TRBJ1-2|13|-|TRBV7-8|-
CAIARGGNYGYTF
TGTGCCATCGCCCGAGGTGGGAACTATGGCTACACCTTC
>TRBJ1-2|12|TRBD1|TRBV2|-
CASAGGVGGYTF
TGTGCCAGCGCAGGGGGCGTAGGTGGCTACACCTTC
>TRBJ2-5|13|-|TRBV6-1|-
CASSEARRETQYF
TGTGCCAGCAGTGAAGCGAGGCGGGAGACCCAGTACTTC
>TRBJ1-3|16|TRBD1|TRBV5-1|-
CASSLSGDSSGNTIYF
TGCGCCAGCAGCTTGTCGGGGGACAGCTCTGGAAACACCATATATTTT
>TRBJ1-3|13|-|TRBV12-3/TRBV12-4|-
CASSLAGSNTIYF
TGTGCCAGCAGTTTGGCAGGTTCAAACACCATATATTTT
>TRBJ2-1|15|TRBD2|TRBV6-4|-
CASSLFGGGYNEQFF
TGTGCCAGCAGTTTATTCGGGGGGGGATACAATGAGCAGTTCTTC
>TRBJ1-1|16|-|TRBV9|-
CASSGVPGAENTEAFF
TGTGCCAGCAGCGGGGTTCCAGGGGCGGAGAACACTGAAGCTTTCTTT
>TRBJ1-1|13|-|TRBV20-1|-
CSASTNRGYEAFF
TGCAGTGCTAGTACGAATCGAGGGTACGAAGCTTTCTTT
>TRBJ2-1|13|-|TRBV25-1|-
CASSDIGRNEQFF
TGTGCCAGCAGTGATATCGGGAGAAATGAGCAGTTCTTC
>TRBJ1-2|14|TRBD1|TRBV10-3|once
CAAHGTEGDYGYTF
TGTGCCGCACACGGGACAGAGGGGGACTATGGCTACACCTTC
>TRBJ2-2|14|-|TRBV2|-
CASSEDMNTGELFF
TGTGCCAGCAGTGAGGACATGAACACCGGGGAGCTGTTTTTT
>TRBJ1-2|15|-|TRBV9|-
CASSPWGGTDYGYTF
TGTGCCAGCAGCCCCTGGGGGGGGACTGACTATGGCTACACCTTC
>TRBJ1-1|15|-|TRBV27|-
CASRSDNALNTEAFF
TGTGCCAGCAGATCTGACAACGCCTTGAACACTGAAGCTTTCTTT
>TRBJ1-2|17|TRBD1|TRBV10-3|-
CAISESGPGQQNYGYTF
TGTGCCATCAGTGAATCCGGGCCGGGACAGCAAAACTATGGCTACACCTTC
>TRBJ1-5|13|-|TRBV25-1|-
CASGQSSNQPQHF
TGTGCCAGTGGACAGTCTAGCAATCAGCCCCAGCATTTT
>TRBJ1-5|14|-|TRBV3-1/TRBV3-2|once
CASSQSGSNQSQHF
TGTGCCAGCAGCCAAAGTGGTAGCAATCAGTCCCAGCATTTT
>TRBJ2-7|15|-|TRBV7-2|-
CASSYGQYSSYEQYF
TGTGCCAGCAGTTATGGACAGTATTCCTCCTACGAGCAGTACTTC
>TRBJ2-1|15|TRBD1|TRBV28|-
CASTPLTGEDNEQFF
TGTGCCAGCACCCCCTTGACAGGGGAGGACAATGAGCAGTTCTTC